The sequence of this TCR beta chain was determined in a study of cytomegalovirus exposure and HLA in healthy donors. The PCR was carried out with 60 Vbeta primers and 13 Jbeta primers. Sequenced by immunoSEQ multiplex PCR; TCRdb stores in-frame clones only, minus some. The data hold about 150,000 clones, with around 70% observed a single time. The TCR was taken from a young man in good health and CMV-seronegative. What was sequenced was PBMCs.

The CDR3 sequence: CASSLDTDTQYF. As DNA, the CDR3 is TGTGCCAGCAGCCTTGACACGGATACGCAGTATTTT. The chain combines TRBV16 with TRBJ2-3, with D hard to call. Germline V lookup: CDR1 KGHSY, CDR2 FQNENV. V lost 4 bases and J lost 6, with 8 bases in between. This CDR3 comprises 12 residues.